These 10 T cell receptor beta chains share one sample of origin, sequenced in a study of T cells in Graves' hyperthyroidism and ophthalmopathy. Template material for amplifying TCR beta CDR3 regions consisted of RNA transcripts. An initial round of RT-PCR targeting the TCR CDR3 relied on the HTBI primer set. TCRdb independently ran MiXCR on the multiplex PCR reads; one entry per CDR3 protein. The sample includes fewer than 750,000 distinct CDR3 sequences, 13% to 15% seen only once; the top ten take about 12%. Input material: blood. The receptors were sampled from a woman in her fifties or sixties with Graves' ophthalmopathy.

The chain joins TRBV28 to TRBJ1-6; D gene ambiguous. V was cut by 7 bases and J by 8 bases, with 18 bases left in between. In germline, CDR1 is MDHEN, CDR2 SYDVKM. This CDR3 comprises 15 residues. This CDR3 reads CASTFSGRRYSPLHF. The CDR3 DNA follows: TGTGCCAGCACCTTCAGCGGGAGGAGGTATTCACCCCTCCACTTT.

This clonotype was recorded many times. The V call is TRBV29-1, the J call TRBJ1-1; D uncertain. Trimming removed 4 bases at V and 0 bases at J, with 9 bases between. CDR3 length equals 13 residues. Germline V gene sequence: CDR1 SQVTM, CDR2 ANQGSEA. The chain's CDR3 is CSVAGKMNTEAFF. For the CDR3, the DNA is TGCAGCGTTGCGGGGAAAATGAACACTGAAGCTTTCTTT.

This clonotype was detected many times. The CDR3, as DNA: TGTGCCAGCAGTTTACCGCAGGGTCCCTATGGCTACACCTTC. Amino acid sequence: CASSLPQGPYGYTF. This sequence joins TRBV28 and TRBJ1-2, with D possibly being TRBD1 (5 bases). Looked up from germline, CDR1 is MDHEN and CDR2 is SYDVKM. This CDR3 contains 14 residues. Trimming removed 2 bases at V and 4 bases at J, with 11 bases between.

This clonotype has a handful of counts. The chain employs TRBV10-3 and TRBJ2-5, with D maybe TRBD2 (5 bases). CDR1 is ENHRY, CDR2 SYGVKD, per germline. The CDR3 covers 15 residues. The V end was cut by 0 bases, the J end by 2 bases, with 10 bases between. The CDR3 is CAISESGEKQETQYF. CDR3 DNA sequence: TGTGCCATCAGTGAGTCCGGGGAGAAGCAAGAGACCCAGTACTTC.

This chain uses TRBV19 with TRBJ1-1; D is unclear. Germline V gene data show CDR1 as LNHDA and CDR2 as SQIVND (reference sequence). CDR3 length: 15 amino acids. V was cut by 5 bases and J by 3 bases, with 16 bases left in between. CDR3: CASSSLGRGDTEAFF. CDR3 bases: TGTGCCAGTAGTTCCCTCGGTCGGGGTGACACTGAAGCTTTCTTT.

This chain uses TRBV2 with TRBJ2-5, with 11 bases identical to TRBD2. This CDR3 spans 14 amino acids. Germline assignment: CDR1 SNHLY and CDR2 FYNNEI. V lost 6 bases and J lost 4; bases outside the gene matches: 4. CDR3 protein: CASRLGLAGETQYF. CDR3 nucleotide sequence: TGTGCCAGCAGACTTGGACTAGCGGGAGAGACCCAGTACTTC. Full variable domain (rest looked up from reference TRBV2 and TRBJ2-5): EPEVTQTPSHQVTQMGQEVILRCVPISNHLYFYWYRQILGQKVEFLVSFYNNEISEKSEIFDDQFSVERPDGSNFTLKIRSTKLEDSAMYFCASRLGLAGETQYFGPGTRLLVL.

This clonotype has ten or more counts. An end of the junction differs from the germline gene, which may be a read error. The chain carries TRBV11-2 and TRBJ2-1; TRBD1 is a possible D gene (5 bases). CDR1 and CDR2 (germline): SGHAT, FQNNGV. CDR3 length: 13 residues. CDR3 bases: TGTGCCAGCAGTCTTAGGGGCTACCATGAGCAGTTCTTC. Its protein is CASSLRGYHEQFF. Variable domain in full (rest from reference TRBV11-2 and TRBJ2-1): EAGVAQSPRYKIIEKRQSVAFWCNPISGHATLYWYQQILGQGPKLLIQFQNNGVVDDSQLPKDRFSAERLKGVDSTLKIQPAKLEDSAVYLCASSLRGYHEQFFGPGTRLTVL.

This clonotype was recorded at least ten times. The V and J genes are TRBV20-1 and TRBJ1-2, with D tentatively TRBD1 (5 bases). Germline-derived CDR1 and CDR2 are DFQATT and SNEGSKA (reference sequence). V lost 0 bases to trimming and J lost 7 bases, with 12 bases between them. This CDR3 is built from 13 residues. Here the CDR3 reads CSARDGQVGGYTF. The DNA for the CDR3 is TGCAGTGCTAGAGACGGACAAGTCGGTGGCTACACCTTC.

This clonotype was observed at least ten times. As DNA, the CDR3 is TGTGCCAGCAGTAGACAGGTTAATGAAAAACTGTTTTTT. This sequence encodes CASSRQVNEKLFF. The chain uses TRBV28 and TRBJ1-4, with D possibly being TRBD1 (6 bases). Germline CDR1 is MDHEN and CDR2 is SYDVKM. This CDR3 is built from 13 residues. V gave up 5 bases and J gave up 4 bases, with 8 bases separating them. Combining the CDR3 with reference TRBV28 and TRBJ1-4 gives the whole variable domain DVKVTQSSRYLVKRTGEKVFLECVQDMDHENMFWYRQDPGLGLRLIYFSYDVKMKEKGDIPEGYSVSREKKERFSLILESASTNQTSMYLCASSRQVNEKLFFGSGTQLSVL.

This clonotype was counted at least ten times. The chain joins TRBV6-2 or TRBV6-3 to TRBJ2-1; 14 bases align to TRBD2. CDR1 and CDR2 (germline): MNHEY, SVGEGT. V lost 4 bases, J lost 0 bases, and 11 bases stayed unmatched. The CDR3 spans 20 residues. CDR3 protein: CASSSHGTSGGWASYNEQFF. As DNA, the CDR3 is TGTGCCAGCAGTTCCCACGGGACTAGCGGGGGATGGGCCTCCTACAATGAGCAGTTCTTC.